A selection of T cell receptor beta chains follows, all from one sample in a study of blood T cell repertoires in COVID-19. Clones were read by immunoSEQ multiplex PCR, and TCRdb kept only the in-frame ones, dropping some. Of about 260,000 clones listed, roughly 86% are singletons. Sequenced sample: peripheral blood. Source of these receptors: a man in his forties or fifties who had recovered from COVID-19. Both conserved end residues are part of each CDR3. Each record gives: CDR3 length, D gene, clone size, V gene, J gene, CDR3 DNA, CDR3 protein. D genes are given only for firm matches. Only part of the rows carry a size: once, few, many, or a class if the clone is expanded.

len: 13
d_gene: NA
abundance: NA
v_gene: TRBV6-4
j_gene: TRBJ1-5
CDR3nt: TGTGCCAGCAGTGTCTCCGGGGGTCAGCCCCAGCATTTT
CDR3aa: CASSVSGGQPQHF

len: 14
d_gene: TRBD1
abundance: NA
v_gene: TRBV7-8
j_gene: TRBJ2-1
CDR3nt: TGTGCCAGCAGCCCGAGGGGACAGCACAATGAGCAGTTCTTC
CDR3aa: CASSPRGQHNEQFF

len: 15
d_gene: NA
abundance: NA
v_gene: TRBV6-2/TRBV6-3
j_gene: TRBJ2-7
CDR3nt: TGTGCCAGCAGTTACCAGCGCGGTGTGGGCTACGAGCAGTACTTC
CDR3aa: CASSYQRGVGYEQYF

len: 16
d_gene: NA
abundance: NA
v_gene: TRBV7-9
j_gene: TRBJ2-1
CDR3nt: TGTGCCAGCAGCTTAGGGACTGCAGCCTCCTACAATGAGCAGTTCTTC
CDR3aa: CASSLGTAASYNEQFF

len: 16
d_gene: TRBD1
abundance: NA
v_gene: TRBV9
j_gene: TRBJ1-2
CDR3nt: TGTGCCAGCAGCGTAGCTCGCCAGGGGGAGCCGGCTGGCTACACCTTC
CDR3aa: CASSVARQGEPAGYTF

len: 12
d_gene: NA
abundance: few
v_gene: TRBV29-1
j_gene: TRBJ1-2
CDR3nt: TGCAGCGTTGATTTAAGGGGTCCGGGCTACACCTTC
CDR3aa: CSVDLRGPGYTF

len: 17
d_gene: TRBD1
abundance: few
v_gene: TRBV4-3
j_gene: TRBJ2-2
CDR3nt: TGCGCCAGCAGCCCTGGGGCAGGGGGCCGATTCACCGGGGAGCTGTTTTTT
CDR3aa: CASSPGAGGRFTGELFF

len: 19
d_gene: TRBD2
abundance: NA
v_gene: TRBV9
j_gene: TRBJ2-1
CDR3nt: TGTGCCAGCAGCGTAGGACTAGCGGGAGGGCAGAGCTCCTACAATGAGCAGTTCTTC
CDR3aa: CASSVGLAGGQSSYNEQFF

len: 16
d_gene: NA
abundance: NA
v_gene: TRBV18
j_gene: TRBJ2-1
CDR3nt: TGTGCCAGCTCACCGATTACTAGCAGAAGTTACAATGAGCAGTTCTTC
CDR3aa: CASSPITSRSYNEQFF

len: 15
d_gene: TRBD1
abundance: NA
v_gene: TRBV3-1/TRBV3-2
j_gene: TRBJ1-6
CDR3nt: TGTGCCAGCAGCCCCAACAGGGGGCGGGATTCACCCCTCCACTTT
CDR3aa: CASSPNRGRDSPLHF

len: 14
d_gene: NA
abundance: NA
v_gene: TRBV6-5
j_gene: TRBJ1-4
CDR3nt: TGTGCCAGTTCAGGGGTTGCAACTAATGAAAAACTGTTTTTT
CDR3aa: CASSGVATNEKLFF

len: 15
d_gene: NA
abundance: NA
v_gene: TRBV27
j_gene: TRBJ2-3
CDR3nt: TGTGCCAGCAGTTTATCGCCGGGTAGCACAGATACGCAGTATTTT
CDR3aa: CASSLSPGSTDTQYF

len: 18
d_gene: TRBD1
abundance: once
v_gene: TRBV12-5
j_gene: TRBJ1-6
CDR3nt: TGTGCTAGTGGTATAAGGGACAGGGGGCCAAGGTCTTCTTCACCCCTCCACTTT
CDR3aa: CASGIRDRGPRSSSPLHF

len: 14
d_gene: TRBD2
abundance: NA
v_gene: TRBV12-5
j_gene: TRBJ2-1
CDR3nt: TGTGCTAGTGGTAGCGGGACGCCGCCCGGCGAGCAGTTCTTC
CDR3aa: CASGSGTPPGEQFF

len: 16
d_gene: TRBD1
abundance: once
v_gene: TRBV18
j_gene: TRBJ1-2
CDR3nt: TGTGCCAGCTCACTACGGGTTCATGACAGGGTGGACGGCTACACCTTC
CDR3aa: CASSLRVHDRVDGYTF

len: 16
d_gene: TRBD2
abundance: NA
v_gene: TRBV19
j_gene: TRBJ2-3
CDR3nt: TGTGCCAGTAGTCGGTCTAGCGGAACCAGCACAGATACGCAGTATTTT
CDR3aa: CASSRSSGTSTDTQYF

len: 14
d_gene: TRBD2
abundance: NA
v_gene: TRBV7-2
j_gene: TRBJ2-7
CDR3nt: TGTGCCAGCAGCTCTCGGACTAGCGGGGGGTCACTTAACTTC
CDR3aa: CASSSRTSGGSLNF

len: 15
d_gene: NA
abundance: NA
v_gene: TRBV11-2
j_gene: TRBJ2-7
CDR3nt: TGTGCCAGCAGCCGCCCGGCAGGGAACTCCTACGAGCAGTACTTC
CDR3aa: CASSRPAGNSYEQYF

len: 18
d_gene: TRBD2
abundance: NA
v_gene: TRBV9
j_gene: TRBJ2-1
CDR3nt: TGTGCCAGCAGCGTAGTGACTAGCGGGACAGGGTTCGGCAATGAGCAGTTCTTC
CDR3aa: CASSVVTSGTGFGNEQFF

len: 13
d_gene: NA
abundance: NA
v_gene: TRBV5-1
j_gene: TRBJ2-7
CDR3nt: TGCGCCAGCAGCTTTCTAGTCGGCTACGAGCAGTACTTC
CDR3aa: CASSFLVGYEQYF

len: 14
d_gene: NA
abundance: NA
v_gene: TRBV27
j_gene: TRBJ1-6
CDR3nt: TGTGCCAGCAAACAGGCCGTATATAATTCACCCCTCCACTTT
CDR3aa: CASKQAVYNSPLHF

len: 15
d_gene: TRBD1
abundance: NA
v_gene: TRBV11-2
j_gene: TRBJ1-1
CDR3nt: TGTGCCTCCCGGGGACAGGGGGCTAGTAGGGGGGAAGCTTTCTTT
CDR3aa: CASRGQGASRGEAFF

len: 18
d_gene: TRBD1
abundance: NA
v_gene: TRBV4-2
j_gene: TRBJ1-5
CDR3nt: TGTGCCAGCAGCCAAGATCCCCCGAACCGGGACAGGGTTCAGCCCCAGCATTTT
CDR3aa: CASSQDPPNRDRVQPQHF

len: 16
d_gene: TRBD1
abundance: NA
v_gene: TRBV19
j_gene: TRBJ1-5
CDR3nt: TGTGCCAGTAGTACTCAGGGGGGTAGGGTCAATCAGCCCCAGCATTTT
CDR3aa: CASSTQGGRVNQPQHF

len: 16
d_gene: NA
abundance: NA
v_gene: TRBV2
j_gene: TRBJ1-2
CDR3nt: TGTGCCAGCAGTGTGTCTAGGGGGTCGGGTGTTGATGGCTACACCTTC
CDR3aa: CASSVSRGSGVDGYTF

len: 16
d_gene: NA
abundance: few
v_gene: TRBV3-1/TRBV3-2
j_gene: TRBJ2-1
CDR3nt: TGTGCCAGCAGCCAAGAGTTGCCTAGAACCTACAATGAGCAGTTCTTC
CDR3aa: CASSQELPRTYNEQFF

len: 13
d_gene: NA
abundance: NA
v_gene: TRBV7-6
j_gene: TRBJ1-5
CDR3nt: TGTGCCAGCAGCAGTGGACTCCTGAGGCCCCAGCATTTT
CDR3aa: CASSSGLLRPQHF

len: 18
d_gene: NA
abundance: NA
v_gene: TRBV4-3
j_gene: TRBJ2-7
CDR3nt: TGCGCCAGCAGCCCTCCATCCGACTTACGCCCGACCCTCTACGAGCAGTACTTC
CDR3aa: CASSPPSDLRPTLYEQYF

len: 17
d_gene: TRBD1
abundance: NA
v_gene: TRBV9
j_gene: TRBJ2-1
CDR3nt: TGTGCCAGCAGCGTGTCCTCTGGGACAGGGGGCTACAATGAGCAGTTCTTC
CDR3aa: CASSVSSGTGGYNEQFF

len: 16
d_gene: TRBD2
abundance: NA
v_gene: TRBV7-2
j_gene: TRBJ2-5
CDR3nt: TGTGCCAGCAGCTTAGGAACCGGGACTAACGGGAAGACCCAGTACTTC
CDR3aa: CASSLGTGTNGKTQYF

len: 15
d_gene: NA
abundance: NA
v_gene: TRBV3-1/TRBV3-2
j_gene: TRBJ2-7
CDR3nt: TGTGCCAGCAGCCAAGTCCCTAAGACAGCCTACGAGCAGTACTTC
CDR3aa: CASSQVPKTAYEQYF

len: 15
d_gene: TRBD1
abundance: once
v_gene: TRBV5-5
j_gene: TRBJ2-4
CDR3nt: TGTGCCAGCAGCCGAGCCCAGGGGGCAATAGGGATTCAGTACTTC
CDR3aa: CASSRAQGAIGIQYF

len: 16
d_gene: NA
abundance: many
v_gene: TRBV4-3
j_gene: TRBJ2-2
CDR3nt: TGCGCCAGCAGCCAATTATTTGGAGGGAGTGCCGGGGAGCTGTTTTTT
CDR3aa: CASSQLFGGSAGELFF

len: 16
d_gene: NA
abundance: NA
v_gene: TRBV5-6
j_gene: TRBJ2-7
CDR3nt: TGTGCCAGCAGGTCCAGGGGACACACGAGTCCCAACGAGCAGTACTTC
CDR3aa: CASRSRGHTSPNEQYF

len: 15
d_gene: TRBD1
abundance: few
v_gene: TRBV9
j_gene: TRBJ1-6
CDR3nt: TGTGCCAGCAGCCCCGGGACAGGGCGTAATTCACCCCTCCACTTT
CDR3aa: CASSPGTGRNSPLHF

len: 13
d_gene: TRBD2
abundance: NA
v_gene: TRBV9
j_gene: TRBJ2-1
CDR3nt: TGTGCCAGCAGCAGCGGGGGGGCCGGTGAGCAGTTCTTC
CDR3aa: CASSSGGAGEQFF

len: 15
d_gene: TRBD1
abundance: NA
v_gene: TRBV4-1
j_gene: TRBJ1-1
CDR3nt: TGCGCCAGCAGCCAAGAGGGACAGGGGGCGGCTGAAGCTTTCTTT
CDR3aa: CASSQEGQGAAEAFF

len: 16
d_gene: TRBD2
abundance: NA
v_gene: TRBV5-1
j_gene: TRBJ2-7
CDR3nt: TGCGCCAGCAGCTTCTTAGCGGGATCCCCAACTGGCGAGCAGTACTTC
CDR3aa: CASSFLAGSPTGEQYF

len: 14
d_gene: NA
abundance: few
v_gene: TRBV7-9
j_gene: TRBJ1-2
CDR3nt: TGTGCCAGCAGCTTGGAGGGTTCCTTCGATGGCTACACCTTC
CDR3aa: CASSLEGSFDGYTF

len: 17
d_gene: TRBD1
abundance: NA
v_gene: TRBV6-1
j_gene: TRBJ1-1
CDR3nt: TGTGCCAGCAGTGAATACGGGACAGGGGGCTGGAACACTGAAGCTTTCTTT
CDR3aa: CASSEYGTGGWNTEAFF

len: 12
d_gene: NA
abundance: NA
v_gene: TRBV18
j_gene: TRBJ2-5
CDR3nt: TGTGCCAGCTCACCAGGGGCCCAGATCCAGTACTTC
CDR3aa: CASSPGAQIQYF

len: 14
d_gene: NA
abundance: NA
v_gene: TRBV7-2
j_gene: TRBJ2-3
CDR3nt: TGTGCCAGCAGCTCGACTAGACTCACAGATACGCAGTATTTT
CDR3aa: CASSSTRLTDTQYF

len: 14
d_gene: TRBD1
abundance: NA
v_gene: TRBV12-5
j_gene: TRBJ2-5
CDR3nt: TGTGCTAGTGGTTTGGGACAGGGGGGAGAGACCCAGTACTTC
CDR3aa: CASGLGQGGETQYF

len: 17
d_gene: TRBD2
abundance: NA
v_gene: TRBV15
j_gene: TRBJ2-3
CDR3nt: TGTGCCACCAGCAGGGGAACACTAGCGGGGGACTCGGCTACGCAGTATTTT
CDR3aa: CATSRGTLAGDSATQYF

len: 12
d_gene: TRBD1
abundance: NA
v_gene: TRBV20-1
j_gene: TRBJ1-2
CDR3nt: TGCAGTGCTAGTGCGGACAGGATTGGCTACACCTTC
CDR3aa: CSASADRIGYTF

len: 15
d_gene: NA
abundance: NA
v_gene: TRBV5-1
j_gene: TRBJ2-2
CDR3nt: TGCGCCAGCAGCTTGAACGGAGCGAACACCGGGGAGCTGTTTTTT
CDR3aa: CASSLNGANTGELFF

len: 15
d_gene: TRBD2
abundance: NA
v_gene: TRBV6-1
j_gene: TRBJ2-1
CDR3nt: TGTGCCAGCAGTGGAGCGGGAGAGGCCTACAATGAGCAGTTCTTC
CDR3aa: CASSGAGEAYNEQFF

len: 14
d_gene: TRBD1
abundance: NA
v_gene: TRBV5-6
j_gene: TRBJ1-2
CDR3nt: TGTGCCAGCAGCTACGGGGGACAGGGCTATGGCTACACCTTC
CDR3aa: CASSYGGQGYGYTF

len: 13
d_gene: NA
abundance: NA
v_gene: TRBV12-5
j_gene: TRBJ2-7
CDR3nt: TGTGCTAGTGGTACCACCTCTGGGGCCCCGCAGTACTTC
CDR3aa: CASGTTSGAPQYF

len: 14
d_gene: NA
abundance: NA
v_gene: TRBV7-9
j_gene: TRBJ2-7
CDR3nt: TGTGCCAGCAGCCCACCGGGTCCCTCCTACGAGCAGTACTTC
CDR3aa: CASSPPGPSYEQYF

len: 14
d_gene: NA
abundance: NA
v_gene: TRBV4-3
j_gene: TRBJ2-3
CDR3nt: TGCGCCAGCAGCCAAGGCGACAGCCGAGATACGCAGTATTTT
CDR3aa: CASSQGDSRDTQYF

len: 14
d_gene: NA
abundance: NA
v_gene: TRBV11-2
j_gene: TRBJ2-1
CDR3nt: TGTGCCAGCAGCTTAGGAGACAGGTTCAATGAGCAGTTCTTC
CDR3aa: CASSLGDRFNEQFF

len: 15
d_gene: TRBD1
abundance: NA
v_gene: TRBV2
j_gene: TRBJ1-3
CDR3nt: TGTGCCAAAACCTGGGACAGGGGGCCTGGAAACACCATATATTTT
CDR3aa: CAKTWDRGPGNTIYF